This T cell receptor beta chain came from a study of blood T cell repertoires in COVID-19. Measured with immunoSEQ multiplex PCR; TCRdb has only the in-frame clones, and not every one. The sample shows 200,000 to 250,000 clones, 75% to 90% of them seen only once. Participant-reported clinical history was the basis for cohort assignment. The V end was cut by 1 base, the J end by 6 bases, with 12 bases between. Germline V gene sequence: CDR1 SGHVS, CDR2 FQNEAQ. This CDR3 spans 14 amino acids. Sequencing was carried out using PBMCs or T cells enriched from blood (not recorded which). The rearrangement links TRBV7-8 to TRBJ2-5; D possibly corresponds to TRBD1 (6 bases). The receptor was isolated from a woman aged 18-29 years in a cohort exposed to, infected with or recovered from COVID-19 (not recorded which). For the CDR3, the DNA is TGTGCCAGCAGCTTAGGCGGGCAGGGGAAGACCCAGTACTTC. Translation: CASSLGGQGKTQYF.